These 28 T cell receptor beta chains were all obtained from the same sample, sequenced in a study of cytomegalovirus exposure and HLA in healthy donors. Researchers ran the PCR with 60 Vbeta and 13 Jbeta primers. This table comes from immunoSEQ multiplex PCR, and its TCRdb copy is limited to in-frame clones, with some not included. In the table there are around 140,000 clones, approximately 64% of which are singletons. Sequencing used PBMCs. These receptors were taken from a woman aged 40 to 55 in good health and CMV-seronegative.

This clone was detected a few times. Written as DNA, the CDR3 is TGTGCCAGCAGCTTAGGGGGAGGTGGGACAGCCTCCTACGAGCAGTACTTC. It encodes CASSLGGGGTASYEQYF. The V call is TRBV7-6, the J call TRBJ2-7; possibly TRBD1 for D (7 bases). Germline values: CDR1 SGHVS, CDR2 FNYEAQ. The length of the CDR3 is 17 residues. V was trimmed by 1 base and J by 0 bases, leaving 16 bases between them. Full variable domain (rest looked up from reference TRBV7-6 and TRBJ2-7): GAGVSQSPRYKVTKRGQDVALRCDPISGHVSLYWYRQALGQGPEFLTYFNYEAQQDKSGLPNDRFSAERPEGSISTLTIQRTEQRDSAMYRCASSLGGGGTASYEQYFGPGTRLTVT.

V and J are TRBV5-1 and TRBJ2-7; 8 bases map to TRBD1. Germline V gene data show CDR1 as SGHRS and CDR2 as YFSETQ. This CDR3 has 14 residues. The V segment lost 4 bases and the J segment 5 bases; nucleotides outside the gene matches: 8. The CDR3 spells CASSVDRGRNEQYF. The DNA for the CDR3 is TGCGCCAGCAGCGTCGACAGGGGACGGAACGAGCAGTACTTC.

The rearrangement joins TRBV13 to TRBJ1-2; no reliable D call. This CDR3 comprises 13 residues. V was trimmed by 1 base and J by 1 base, leaving 4 bases between them. Germline V lookup: CDR1 PRHDT, CDR2 FYEKMQ (reference sequence). This CDR3 is CASSLAGNYGYTF. CDR3 DNA: TGTGCCAGCAGCTTAGCCGGTAACTATGGCTACACCTTC.

This sequence joins TRBV5-1 and TRBJ2-5, with a possible D match to TRBD1 (6 bases). V was cut by 0 bases and J by 7 bases, with 10 bases left in between. The CDR3 totals 13 residues. Germline CDR1 SGHRS, CDR2 YFSETQ. Here the CDR3 DNA reads TGCGCCAGCAGCTTGGAACAGGGCACGACCCAGTACTTC. It yields the protein CASSLEQGTTQYF.

By share, this clone counts as medium-sized. This chain connects TRBV6-6 to TRBJ2-5; a weak D match, TRBD1 (6 bases). The V and J ends lost 2 bases and 2 bases respectively, with 15 bases between them. There are 16 residues in the CDR3. Germline V gene lookup returns CDR1 MNHNY and CDR2 SVGAGI (reference sequence). As DNA, the CDR3 is TGTGCCAGCAGTTACGGGACCCGGGACATACAAGAGACCCAGTACTTC. It translates to CASSYGTRDIQETQYF.

The chain has TRBV18 and TRBJ2-5; 9 nucleotides align to TRBD1. Germline-derived CDR1 and CDR2 are KGHSH and LQKENI. V lost 5 bases and J lost 5; bases outside the gene matches: 6. CDR3 length: 14 residues. Written as DNA, the CDR3 is TGTGCCAGCTCATCGGGACAGGGCCGGGAGACCCAGTACTTC. Translating it yields CASSSGQGRETQYF. The entire variable domain, with the rest obtained from reference TRBV18 and TRBJ2-5, is as follows: NAGVMQNPRHLVRRRGQEARLRCSPMKGHSHVYWYRQLPEEGLKFMVYLQKENIIDESGMPKERFSAEFPKEGPSILRIQQVVRGDSAAYFCASSSGQGRETQYFGPGTRLLVL.

The V gene is TRBV9, the J gene TRBJ2-2; 9 positions match TRBD1. CDR3 length: 15 amino acids. Trimming took 3 bases from V and 5 from J; bases not matched to a gene: 5. CDR1 and CDR2 from the germline V gene are SGDLS and YYNGEE. Here the CDR3 DNA reads TGTGCCAGCAGCGCACAGGGGGCGCGAACCGGGGAGCTGTTTTTT. It encodes CASSAQGARTGELFF.

V gene TRBV11-2 combines with J gene TRBJ1-1; D is perhaps TRBD1 (5 bases). V was trimmed by 5 bases and J by 4 bases, leaving 14 bases between them. The CDR3 has 14 amino acids. Germline CDR1 reads SGHAT; CDR2 reads FQNNGV. The CDR3 DNA reads TGTGCCAGCAGCCAGGAAGGGGCAGGCACTGAAGCTTTCTTT. Translating gives CASSQEGAGTEAFF.

CDR3 bases: TGTGCTAGTGGTTTTCTCCAGGGCACAAGAGAGACCCAGTACTTC. Protein: CASGFLQGTRETQYF. The chain carries TRBV12-5 and TRBJ2-5; weak D call: TRBD1 (5 bases). The CDR3 spans 15 residues. V lost 3 bases to trimming and J lost 4 bases, with 15 bases between them. The germline V gene has CDR1 LGHNT and CDR2 FRNRAP.

The V gene is TRBV5-1, the J gene TRBJ1-2; 7 bases align to TRBD1. The germline gives CDR1 SGHRS, CDR2 YFSETQ. The CDR3 runs 16 residues. J lost 0 bases, V lost 4 bases, and 9 bases had no gene match. As DNA, the CDR3 is TGCGCCAGCAGCCCGGGACAGCCTCAATCTAACTATGGCTACACCTTC. Translating gives CASSPGQPQSNYGYTF.

By share of the sample, this clone is medium-sized (0.01 to 0.1%). This chain connects TRBV12-2 to TRBJ1-5; the table's D call TRBD1 went unverified against the DNA. TRBV12-2 is a pseudogene segment. This CDR3 is built from 16 residues. CDR3 bases: TGTGCAAGTCGCTTAGCCACAGGGTATAGCAATCAGCCCCAGCATTTT. Translated, it gives CASRLATGYSNQPQHF.

This chain joins TRBV30 and TRBJ1-1; D gene unclear. Germline V gene data show CDR1 as GTSNPN and CDR2 as SVGIG (reference sequence). V was clipped by 0 bases and J by 7 bases, with 6 bases between them. This CDR3 region has 11 residues. CDR3 loop: CAWSVQIEAFF. DNA of the CDR3: TGTGCCTGGAGTGTACAAATTGAAGCTTTCTTT.

The chain joins TRBV4-1 to TRBJ1-1; D uncertain. V lost 0 bases to trimming and J lost 3 bases, with 5 bases between them. From germline, CDR1 is MGHRA and CDR2 YSYEKL. The CDR3 spans 13 residues. The DNA for the CDR3 is TGCGCCAGCAGCCAAGATCAGTACACTGAAGCTTTCTTT. Its translation: CASSQDQYTEAFF.

The chain links TRBV7-3 to TRBJ2-3; 9 bases fit TRBD2. The CDR3 has 16 amino acids. The germline V gene has CDR1 SGHTA and CDR2 FQGTGA. Trimming removed 2 bases from V and 4 bases from J; junction bases left unmatched: 7. The DNA for the CDR3 is TGTGCCAGCAGCTTATATCAGCGGGGGGCGGCAGATACGCAGTATTTT. It translates to CASSLYQRGAADTQYF.

CDR3 amino acids: CASSLETGLTGELFF. Written as DNA, the CDR3 is TGTGCCAGCAGCTTAGAAACAGGGCTCACCGGGGAGCTGTTTTTT. This chain links TRBV7-9 with TRBJ2-2; maybe TRBD1 (6 bases). Trimming left V 1 base short and J 4 bases short, with 10 bases between. CDR1 SEHNR and CDR2 FQNEAQ come from the germline V gene (reference sequence). CDR3 size: 15 residues.

The V gene is TRBV5-5, the J gene TRBJ1-2, with D maybe TRBD1 (5 bases). Germline V gene sequence: CDR1 SGHKS, CDR2 YYEKEE (reference sequence). Trimming stripped 3 bases from V and 3 bases from J, with 9 bases between. CDR3 size: 13 residues. CDR3 region: CASSYTGDYGYTF. CDR3 nucleotide sequence: TGTGCCAGCAGCTACACAGGTGACTATGGCTACACCTTC.

The V and J genes are TRBV19 and TRBJ2-7; D might be TRBD2 (5 bases). This CDR3 has 12 residues. Germline V gene lookup returns CDR1 LNHDA and CDR2 SQIVND (reference sequence). Trimming removed 5 bases from V and 5 bases from J, with 10 bases in between. The CDR3 here is CASSPPGNEQYF. The CDR3 coding sequence is TGTGCCAGTAGTCCCCCGGGGAACGAGCAGTACTTC.

This chain connects TRBV10-3 to TRBJ1-1; TRBD1 matches at 9 bases. The CDR3 totals 18 residues. V trimming: 8 bases; J trimming: 0 bases; junction bases outside the gene matches: 16. CDR1 and CDR2 from the germline V gene are ENHRY and SYGVKD. The CDR3 nucleotides read TGTGCCATCGCGGACAGGGGTCGTATCCCCTCCATGAACACTGAAGCTTTCTTT. This sequence encodes CAIADRGRIPSMNTEAFF.

The chain is built from TRBV10-3 and TRBJ2-7; 8 nucleotides align to TRBD1. The CDR3 has 14 residues. Trimming cost V 2 bases and J 1 base; bases outside gene matches: 1. Looked up from germline, CDR1 is ENHRY and CDR2 is SYGVKD. The DNA for the CDR3 is TGTGCCATCAGTGAGGGACAGGGTTCCTACGAGCAGTACTTC. Translated: CAISEGQGSYEQYF.

The V gene is TRBV5-4, the J gene TRBJ2-5; TRBD2 might be the D (6 bases). The CDR3 covers 15 residues. V lost 0 bases to trimming and J lost 4 bases, with 13 bases between them. Germline CDR1 SGHNT, CDR2 YYREEE (reference sequence). The CDR3 sequence: CASSLAGSTRETQYF. The DNA for the CDR3 is TGTGCCAGCAGCTTGGCCGGGAGCACTCGAGAGACCCAGTACTTC.

CDR3: CSVEPLTGVNEQFF. For the CDR3, the DNA is TGCAGCGTTGAACCCCTGACAGGGGTCAATGAGCAGTTCTTC. The rearrangement links TRBV29-1 to TRBJ2-1; 8 bases line up with TRBD1. Trimming took 2 bases from V and 6 from J; bases not matched to a gene: 6. CDR3 length: 14 residues. In germline, CDR1 is SQVTM, CDR2 ANQGSEA.

V and J are TRBV4-3 and TRBJ1-1; the D is unclear. Trimming shortened V by 0 bases and J by 1 base, and 9 bases separated the two germline ends. CDR3 length: 15 amino acids. The germline V gene encodes CDR1 LGHNA and CDR2 YSLEER. The CDR3 nucleotides are TGCGCCAGCAGCCAAGATGCCGCGGGGAACACTGAAGCTTTCTTT. As protein: CASSQDAAGNTEAFF.

This chain links TRBV4-2 with TRBJ2-1, with 14 bases matching TRBD2. Unmatched junction bases numbered 3, after V lost 4 bases and J lost 4 bases. The CDR3 runs 16 residues. Germline lookup yields CDR1 LGHNA and CDR2 YNFKEQ. CDR3 coding DNA: TGTGCCAGCAGCCCTCGGACTAGCGGGGGGTACAATGAGCAGTTCTTC. Its translation: CASSPRTSGGYNEQFF.

The J gene is TRBJ1-2, the V gene TRBV28; D uncertain. V shed 11 bases and J shed 6 bases, with 16 bases lying between them. Germline loops: CDR1 MDHEN, CDR2 SYDVKM. The CDR3 is 12 residues long. Here the CDR3 reads CAGGQVVDGYTF. CDR3 nucleotides: TGTGCCGGAGGGCAGGTGGTGGATGGCTACACCTTC.

This clone was seen more than once but under ten times. The chain joins TRBV10-3 to TRBJ1-1; maybe TRBD1 (6 bases). Trimming left V 3 bases short and J 3 bases short, with 14 bases between. Germline V gene lookup returns CDR1 ENHRY and CDR2 SYGVKD. This CDR3 is built from 15 residues. The CDR3 loop is CAISDLQGGDTEAFF. The CDR3 DNA is TGTGCCATCAGTGACCTACAGGGAGGGGACACTGAAGCTTTCTTT.

The chain recombines TRBV4-3 with TRBJ2-3; D perhaps matches TRBD2 (5 bases). Between the trimmed V and J ends, which lost 0 bases and 4 bases, there was a span of 14 bases. This CDR3 is 16 amino acids long. Germline V gives CDR1 LGHNA, CDR2 YSLEER. CDR3 region: CASSQDITSGADTQYF. DNA of the CDR3: TGCGCCAGCAGCCAAGACATAACCTCCGGGGCAGATACGCAGTATTTT.

This clone has only a few counts. The chain recombines TRBV2 with TRBJ1-5; D unclear. Germline V CDR1 and CDR2: SNHLY, FYNNEI. This CDR3 is built from 16 residues. V lost 8 bases and J lost 3, with 20 bases in between. The CDR3 loop reads CASAQLGGRVNQPQHF. CDR3 bases: TGTGCCAGCGCCCAGTTAGGAGGGAGGGTCAATCAGCCCCAGCATTTT. Full variable domain (outside the CDR3, taken from reference TRBV2 and TRBJ1-5): EPEVTQTPSHQVTQMGQEVILRCVPISNHLYFYWYRQILGQKVEFLVSFYNNEISEKSEIFDDQFSVERPDGSNFTLKIRSTKLEDSAMYFCASAQLGGRVNQPQHFGDGTRLSIL.

This chain connects TRBV6-5 to TRBJ1-1, with TRBD1 matching over 7 bases. This CDR3 contains 12 residues. CDR1 is MNHEY, CDR2 SVGAGI, per germline. Trimming removed 5 bases from V and 11 bases from J; junction bases left unmatched: 8. The chain's CDR3 is CASSPTTGWAFF. In DNA, the CDR3 is TGTGCCAGCAGTCCAACGACAGGGTGGGCTTTCTTT.